This TCR beta chain was found in a study of blood T cell repertoires in COVID-19. For the study at large: There were acute and convalescent COVID-19 samples, and they came from the United States, Italy and Spain.

Original analysis: Researchers report that nucleated cell counts were estimated from reference gene primer amplification. Produced via immunoSEQ multiplex PCR; TCRdb's table is partial and in-frame only. The V and J calls and the clone size are those of that table, but D and trimming were determined from the DNA. The sample lists tens of thousands of clones, 60% to 80% seen once, with 12% in the top ten. The sequenced material came from peripheral blood. This clonotype was obtained from a human donor in a cohort sampled during active COVID-19.

This chain's CDR3 is CAWRGAGGFRETQYF. CDR3 nucleotide sequence: TGTGCCTGGAGGGGAGCGGGGGGCTTTCGGGAGACCCAGTACTTC. The rearrangement joins TRBV30 to TRBJ2-5; 9 bases agree with TRBD2. Germline V gene sequence: CDR1 GTSNPN, CDR2 SVGIG (reference sequence). Unmatched junction bases numbered 10, after V lost 3 bases and J lost 5 bases. This CDR3 region has 15 residues.